A single sample gave rise to the 17 T cell receptor beta chains below, sequenced in a study of Graves' ophthalmopathy and Graves' hyperthyroidism. Amplification of TCR beta CDR3 regions used RNA transcripts. HTBI-primed first-round RT-PCR preceded second-round multiplex PCR. TCRdb reprocessed the multiplex PCR reads via MiXCR and lists one record per CDR3 protein. The sample records around 590,000 distinct CDR3 sequences, roughly 40% being singletons. The sequenced material came from peripheral blood or thyroid tissue (not recorded which). All receptors derive from an adult man with Graves' hyperthyroidism.

This clonotype was observed at least ten times. J is TRBJ2-5 and V is TRBV3-1, with 9 nucleotides matching TRBD2. The CDR3 has 15 amino acids. Germline V gene data show CDR1 as LGHDT and CDR2 as YNNKEL (reference sequence). V lost 1 base, J lost 5 bases, and 5 bases stayed unmatched. The CDR3 coding sequence is TGTGCCAGCAGCCAAGGTCATAGCGGGGGTGAGACCCAGTACTTC. Residues: CASSQGHSGGETQYF.

This rearrangement joins TRBV5-1 to TRBJ1-1; no firm D call. The ends were cut back, 4 bases at V and 4 bases at J, with 11 bases in the middle. The CDR3 runs to 13 residues. Germline assignment: CDR1 SGHRS and CDR2 YFSETQ. The CDR3 nucleotides are TGCGCCAGCAGCCGATGGGTGGGCACTGAAGCTTTCTTT. Its protein is CASSRWVGTEAFF.

This clonotype came up many times. The chain uses TRBV24-1 and TRBJ2-5; unclear D gene. The CDR3 is 13 amino acids. Per germline, CDR1 KGHDR and CDR2 SFDVKD. V was pared by 7 bases and J by 2 bases, with 10 bases between. The CDR3 loop reads CATSRTTQETQYF. The CDR3 DNA reads as TGTGCCACCAGCAGGACCACTCAAGAGACCCAGTACTTC.

This rearrangement joins TRBV12-3 or TRBV12-4 to TRBJ2-7, with D possibly called TRBD1 or TRBD2 (6 bases each). The DNA matches TRBJ2-1 better at its end, which makes the J call doubtful. This CDR3 comprises 17 residues. Written as DNA, the CDR3 is TGTGCCAGCAGCCCCCGGGTAGCGGACAGCTCCTACAATGAGCAGTTCTTC. Translating gives CASSPRVADSSYNEQFF.

This clonotype was detected ten times or more. CDR3 DNA sequence: TGCAGCGTTGAAGCCCGCGGCGAAGAGACCCAGTACTTC. Translated: CSVEARGEETQYF. V is TRBV29-1 and J is TRBJ2-5; D is ambiguous. The CDR3 runs 13 residues. CDR1 is SQVTM and CDR2 is ANQGSEA in the germline V gene. Trimming cost V 1 base and J 3 bases, with 9 bases left between them.

This clonotype was counted a few times. The J gene is TRBJ1-6, the V gene TRBV3-1; 10 bases are a match to TRBD1. The germline gives CDR1 LGHDT, CDR2 YNNKEL (reference sequence). Trimming at V came to 1 base and at J to 6 bases, leaving 0 bases not matched to a gene. The CDR3 extends over 15 amino acids. The CDR3 DNA is TGTGCCAGCAGCCAAGGGGACAGGGGTAATTCACCCCTCCACTTT. Its protein product is CASSQGDRGNSPLHF.

As regards this clonotype: This is likely a read error, given that the CDR3 carries no conserved phenylalanine or tryptophan at its end. The DNA for the CDR3 is TGTGCCAGCAGTGAAGAGGCAGGGATGGACACTGAAGCTTTCTCT. Residues: CASSEEAGMDTEAFS. The V gene is TRBV2, the J gene TRBJ1-1; perhaps TRBD1 as D (5 bases). Trimming removed 1 base from V and 3 bases from J, with 12 bases in between. Germline CDR1 SNHLY, CDR2 FYNNEI. This CDR3 is built from 15 residues.

The table lists this clonotype with a few counts. V gene TRBV18 combines with J gene TRBJ1-1; possibly TRBD1 for D (5 bases). The CDR3 contains 13 residues. Between the trimmed V and J ends, which lost 4 bases and 4 bases, there was a span of 10 bases. In germline, CDR1 is KGHSH, CDR2 LQKENI. The CDR3 loop is CASSRGSSTEAFF. Written as DNA, the CDR3 is TGTGCCAGCTCACGGGGGTCGAGCACTGAAGCTTTCTTT.

This clonotype was counted many times. The chain recombines TRBV7-8 with TRBJ1-4, with 9 positions matching TRBD1. CDR1 and CDR2 (germline): SGHVS, FQNEAQ. V lost 0 bases, J lost 8 bases, and 7 bases stayed unmatched. CDR3 length: 16 amino acids. CDR3 amino acids: CASSLAADRGTEKLFF. CDR3 coding DNA: TGTGCCAGCAGCTTAGCGGCCGACAGGGGGACAGAAAAACTGTTTTTT.

This chain links TRBV20-1 with TRBJ2-7; tentatively, D is TRBD1 (6 bases). Germline-derived CDR1 and CDR2 are DFQATT and SNEGSKA (reference sequence). Trimming removed 2 bases at V and 6 bases at J, with 14 bases between. This CDR3 region has 13 residues. CDR3 coding DNA: TGCAGTGCTAGACGAGCCAGGGGTTTCGAGCAGTACTTC. It is translated as CSARRARGFEQYF.

In this sample, this clonotype turned up many times. The V gene is TRBV7-6, the J gene TRBJ2-6, with D possibly being TRBD2 (5 bases). V was shortened by 4 bases and J by 1 base, with 8 bases between the two germline ends. CDR1 and CDR2 from the germline V gene are SGHVS and FNYEAQ. This CDR3 has 15 residues. The CDR3 protein is CASSSPGSGANVLTF. For the CDR3, the DNA is TGTGCCAGCAGCTCCCCGGGGTCTGGGGCCAACGTCCTGACTTTC.

Ten or more counts support this clonotype. The rearrangement uses TRBV3-1 and TRBJ1-4; D not resolved. Germline V gives CDR1 LGHDT, CDR2 YNNKEL (reference sequence). This CDR3 comprises 11 residues. Deletions cut 3 bases from V and 7 bases from J, with 3 bases between. As DNA, the CDR3 is TGTGCCAGCAGCCAGGGTGAAAAACTGTTTTTT. Amino acid sequence: CASSQGEKLFF.

In regard to this clonotype: A read error may be the cause here, since a much bigger clone is one base away. The genes are TRBV12-3 or TRBV12-4 and TRBJ1-2; 9 bases line up with TRBD1. The CDR3 sequence is 14 residues long. Unmatched junction bases numbered 4, after V lost 5 bases and J lost 3 bases. The DNA for the CDR3 is TGTGCCAGCAGTAACAGGGGGCTCGACTATGGCTACACCTTC. It codes for CASSNRGLDYGYTF.

About this clonotype itself: A read error may account for a junction end that differs from germline. The chain has TRBV12-3 or TRBV12-4 and TRBJ1-6, with D possibly being TRBD1 (5 bases). The CDR3 contains 14 residues. DNA for the CDR3: TGTGTCAGCAGTCCAGGGATACCGGGTTCACCCCTCCACTTT. Protein: CVSSPGIPGSPLHF.

Points on this clonotype: A junction end diverges from the germline sequence, so it may reflect a read error. The gene calls are TRBV6-1 and TRBJ2-5; 12 nucleotides line up with TRBD2. There are 16 residues in the CDR3. Germline CDR1 and CDR2: MNHNS and SASEGT. This CDR3 reads CASSYSTSGSQEAQYF. CDR3 DNA sequence: TGTGCCAGCAGTTACTCGACTAGCGGGAGCCAAGAGGCCCAGTACTTC.

There are a few counts of this clonotype. This chain joins TRBV7-3 and TRBJ2-7, with D perhaps matching TRBD2 (5 bases). The DNA end favors TRBJ2-1, so the J call may be wrong. The CDR3 totals 13 residues. Germline CDR1 is SGHTA and CDR2 is FQGTGA. CDR3 coding DNA: TGTGCCAGCAGCCAGAGGGAGTGGAATGAGCAGTTCTTC. Translated: CASSQREWNEQFF.

The chain has TRBV12-3 or TRBV12-4 and TRBJ2-7; TRBD2 aligns across 14 bases. The CDR3 has 19 residues. The V gene end was trimmed by 5 bases and the J gene end by 5 bases; junction bases not matched to a gene: 17. CDR3 nucleotide sequence: TGTGCCAGCAGTCCTTATCCGACTAGCGGGGGGGCTGGGTCCCACGAGCAGTACTTC. Protein: CASSPYPTSGGAGSHEQYF.